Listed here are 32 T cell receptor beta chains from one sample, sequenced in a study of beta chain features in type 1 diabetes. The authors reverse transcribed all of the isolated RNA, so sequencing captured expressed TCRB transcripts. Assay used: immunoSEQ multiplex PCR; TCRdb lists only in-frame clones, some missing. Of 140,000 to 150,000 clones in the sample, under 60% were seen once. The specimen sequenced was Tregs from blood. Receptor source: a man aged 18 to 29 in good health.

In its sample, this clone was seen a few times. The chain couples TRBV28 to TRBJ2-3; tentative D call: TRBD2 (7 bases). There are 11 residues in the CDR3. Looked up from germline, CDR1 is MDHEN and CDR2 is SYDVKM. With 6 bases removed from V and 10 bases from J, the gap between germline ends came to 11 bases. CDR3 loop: CASRGGGPQYF. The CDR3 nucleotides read TGTGCCAGCAGAGGGGGGGGTCCGCAGTATTTT.

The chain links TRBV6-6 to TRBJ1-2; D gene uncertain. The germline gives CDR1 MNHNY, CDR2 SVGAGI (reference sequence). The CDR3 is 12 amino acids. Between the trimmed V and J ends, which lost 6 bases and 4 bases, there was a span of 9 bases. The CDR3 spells CASRPTGYGYTF. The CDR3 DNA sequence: TGTGCCAGCAGGCCAACGGGCTATGGCTACACCTTC.

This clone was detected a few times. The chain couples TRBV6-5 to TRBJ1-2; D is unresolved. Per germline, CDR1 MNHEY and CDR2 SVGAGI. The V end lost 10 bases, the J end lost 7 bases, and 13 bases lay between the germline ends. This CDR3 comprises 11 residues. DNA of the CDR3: TGTGCCACTCGAATCCCTACTGGCTACACCTTC. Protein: CATRIPTGYTF.

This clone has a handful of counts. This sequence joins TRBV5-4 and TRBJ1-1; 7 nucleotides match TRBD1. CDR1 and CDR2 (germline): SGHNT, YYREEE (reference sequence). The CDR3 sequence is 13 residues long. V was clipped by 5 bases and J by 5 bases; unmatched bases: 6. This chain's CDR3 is CASRGYRGTEAFF. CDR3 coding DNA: TGTGCCAGCAGGGGATACAGGGGTACTGAAGCTTTCTTT.

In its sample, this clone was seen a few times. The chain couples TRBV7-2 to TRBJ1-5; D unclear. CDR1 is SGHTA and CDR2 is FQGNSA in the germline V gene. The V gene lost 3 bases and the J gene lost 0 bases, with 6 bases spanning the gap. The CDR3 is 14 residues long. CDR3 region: CASSLAHSNQPQHF. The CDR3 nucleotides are TGTGCCAGCAGCTTGGCACATAGCAATCAGCCCCAGCATTTT.

CDR3 in amino acids: CASSLGGSGTSGTDTQYF. Here the CDR3 DNA reads TGTGCCAGCAGCTTGGGGGGTTCCGGGACTAGTGGCACAGATACGCAGTATTTT. The chain is built from TRBV11-2 and TRBJ2-3, with TRBD2 matching 8 bases. The germline gives CDR1 SGHAT, CDR2 FQNNGV. J lost 1 base, V lost 3 bases, and 12 bases had no gene match. The CDR3 runs 18 residues.

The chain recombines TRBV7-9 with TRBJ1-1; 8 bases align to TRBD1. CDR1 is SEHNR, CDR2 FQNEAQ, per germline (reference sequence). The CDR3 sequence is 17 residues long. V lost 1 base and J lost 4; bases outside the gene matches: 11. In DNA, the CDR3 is TGTGCCAGCAGCTTAGGAGGGGGGACAGGCCCTCGCACTGAAGCTTTCTTT. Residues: CASSLGGGTGPRTEAFF.

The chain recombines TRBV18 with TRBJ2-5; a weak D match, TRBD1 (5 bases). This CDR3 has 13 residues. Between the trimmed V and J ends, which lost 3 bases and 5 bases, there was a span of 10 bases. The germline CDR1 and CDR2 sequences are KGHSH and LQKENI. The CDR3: CASSPDNGETQYF. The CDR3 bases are TGTGCCAGCTCACCGGACAACGGGGAGACCCAGTACTTC.

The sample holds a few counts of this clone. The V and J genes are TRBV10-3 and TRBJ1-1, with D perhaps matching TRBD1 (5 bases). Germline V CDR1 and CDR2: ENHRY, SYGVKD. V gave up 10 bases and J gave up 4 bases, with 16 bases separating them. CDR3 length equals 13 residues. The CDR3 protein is CATTIGEGTEAFF. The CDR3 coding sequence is TGTGCCACAACCATAGGGGAGGGCACTGAAGCTTTCTTT.

The CDR3 DNA is TGTGCCAGCAGCTTGGGACAGGACGGCTATGGCTACACCTTC. It codes for CASSLGQDGYGYTF. The chain recombines TRBV5-6 with TRBJ1-2; perhaps TRBD1 as D (6 bases). This CDR3 contains 14 residues. Trimming left V 0 bases short and J 4 bases short, with 10 bases between. Germline-derived CDR1 and CDR2 are SGHDT and YYEEEE.

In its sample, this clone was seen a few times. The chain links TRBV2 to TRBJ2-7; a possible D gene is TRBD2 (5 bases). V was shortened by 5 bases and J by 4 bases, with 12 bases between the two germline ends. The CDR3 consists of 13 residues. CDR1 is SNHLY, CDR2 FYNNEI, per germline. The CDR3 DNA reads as TGTGCCAGCAGTTGGACGGAGCGGTACGAGCAGTACTTC. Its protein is CASSWTERYEQYF.

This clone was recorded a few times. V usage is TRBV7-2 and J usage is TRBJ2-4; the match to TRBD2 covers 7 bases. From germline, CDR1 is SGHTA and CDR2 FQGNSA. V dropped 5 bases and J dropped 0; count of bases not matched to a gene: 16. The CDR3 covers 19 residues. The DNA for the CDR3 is TGTGCCAGCAGCCTACAACCCGGGACTATGGTACGAGCCAAAAACATTCAGTACTTC. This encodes CASSLQPGTMVRAKNIQYF.

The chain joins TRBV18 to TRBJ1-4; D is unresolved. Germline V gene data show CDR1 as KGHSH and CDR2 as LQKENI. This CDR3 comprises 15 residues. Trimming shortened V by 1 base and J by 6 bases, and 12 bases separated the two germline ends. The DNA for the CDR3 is TGTGCCAGCTCACCACGGTCGGAGTACTATGAAAAACTGTTTTTT. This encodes CASSPRSEYYEKLFF.

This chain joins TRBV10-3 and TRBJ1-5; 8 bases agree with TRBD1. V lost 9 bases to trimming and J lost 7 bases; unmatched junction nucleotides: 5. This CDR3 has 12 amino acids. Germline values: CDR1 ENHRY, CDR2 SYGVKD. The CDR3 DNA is TGTGCCATAGGACAGGGCGGGCAGCCCCAGCATTTT. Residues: CAIGQGGQPQHF.

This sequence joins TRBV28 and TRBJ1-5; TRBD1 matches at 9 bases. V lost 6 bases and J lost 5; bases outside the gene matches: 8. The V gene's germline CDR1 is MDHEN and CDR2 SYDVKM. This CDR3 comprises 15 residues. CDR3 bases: TGTGCCAGCAGAGACAGGGGGGGATGGCATCAGCCCCAGCATTTT. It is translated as CASRDRGGWHQPQHF.

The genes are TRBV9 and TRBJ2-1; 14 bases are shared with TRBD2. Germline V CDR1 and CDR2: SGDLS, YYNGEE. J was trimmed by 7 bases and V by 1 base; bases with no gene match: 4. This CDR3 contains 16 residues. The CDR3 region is CASSVRLAGGWNEQFF. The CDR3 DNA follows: TGTGCCAGCAGCGTACGACTAGCGGGGGGGTGGAATGAGCAGTTCTTC. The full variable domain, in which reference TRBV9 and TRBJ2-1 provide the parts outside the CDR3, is DSGVTQTPKHLITATGQRVTLRCSPRSGDLSVYWYQQSLDQGLQFLIQYYNGEERAKGNILERFSAQQFPDLHSELNLSSLELGDSALYFCASSVRLAGGWNEQFFGPGTRLTVL.

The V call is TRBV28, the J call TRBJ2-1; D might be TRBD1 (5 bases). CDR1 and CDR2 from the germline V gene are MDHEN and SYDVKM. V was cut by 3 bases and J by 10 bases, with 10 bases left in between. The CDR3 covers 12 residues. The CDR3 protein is CASSLQRQEQFF. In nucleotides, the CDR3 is TGTGCCAGCAGTTTGCAACGACAGGAGCAGTTCTTC.

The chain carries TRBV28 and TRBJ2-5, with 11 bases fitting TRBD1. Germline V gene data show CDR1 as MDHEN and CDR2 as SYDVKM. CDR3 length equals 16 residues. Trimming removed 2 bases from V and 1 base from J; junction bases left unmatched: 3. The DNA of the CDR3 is TGTGCCAGCAGTTTACCCGGACAGGGGGCCCAAGAGACCCAGTACTTC. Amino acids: CASSLPGQGAQETQYF.

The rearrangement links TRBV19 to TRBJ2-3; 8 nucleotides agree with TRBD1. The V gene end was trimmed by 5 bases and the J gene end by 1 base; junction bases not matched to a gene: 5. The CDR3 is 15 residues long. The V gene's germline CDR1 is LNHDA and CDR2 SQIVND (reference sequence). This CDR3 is CASSSTGGRTDTQYF. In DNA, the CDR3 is TGTGCCAGTAGTTCAACAGGGGGACGCACAGATACGCAGTATTTT.

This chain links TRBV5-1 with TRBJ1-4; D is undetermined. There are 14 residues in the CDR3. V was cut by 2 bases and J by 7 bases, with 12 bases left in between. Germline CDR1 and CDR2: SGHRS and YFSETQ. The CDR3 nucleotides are TGCGCCAGCAGCTTTGGGGAGAGCGGTGAAAAACTGTTTTTT. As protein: CASSFGESGEKLFF.

The CDR3 region has the DNA TGCGCCAGCAGCCAAAGTTTGACAGGGGGCCGTCAGCCCCAGCATTTT. It encodes CASSQSLTGGRQPQHF. The chain links TRBV4-3 to TRBJ1-5; TRBD1 matches at 10 bases. Germline CDR1 reads LGHNA; CDR2 reads YSLEER. The CDR3 is made up of 16 amino acids. J lost 6 bases, V lost 2 bases, and 7 bases had no gene match.

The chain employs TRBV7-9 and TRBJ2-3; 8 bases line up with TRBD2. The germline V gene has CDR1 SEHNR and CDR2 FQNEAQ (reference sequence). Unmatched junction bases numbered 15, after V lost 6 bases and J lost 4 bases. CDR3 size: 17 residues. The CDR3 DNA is TGTGCCAGCAGTTTAATCTTGTTAGCGGGGTTCCCAGATACGCAGTATTTT. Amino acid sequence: CASSLILLAGFPDTQYF. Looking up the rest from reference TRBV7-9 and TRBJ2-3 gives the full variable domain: DTGVSQNPRHKITKRGQNVTFRCDPISEHNRLYWYRQTLGQGPEFLTYFQNEAQLEKSRLLSDRFSAERPKGSFSTLEIQRTEQGDSAMYLCASSLILLAGFPDTQYFGPGTRLTVL.

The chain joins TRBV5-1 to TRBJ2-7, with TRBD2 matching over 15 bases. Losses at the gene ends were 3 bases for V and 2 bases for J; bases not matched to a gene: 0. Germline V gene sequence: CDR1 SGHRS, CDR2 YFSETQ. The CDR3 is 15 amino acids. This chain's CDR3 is CASSWTSGGAYEQYF. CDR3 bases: TGCGCCAGCAGCTGGACTAGCGGGGGGGCCTACGAGCAGTACTTC.

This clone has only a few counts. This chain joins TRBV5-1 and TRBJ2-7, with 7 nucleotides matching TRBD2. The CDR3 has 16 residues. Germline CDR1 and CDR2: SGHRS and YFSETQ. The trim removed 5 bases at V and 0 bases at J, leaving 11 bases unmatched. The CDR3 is CASSWGGSPSSYEQYF. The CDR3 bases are TGCGCCAGCAGTTGGGGGGGGTCACCGAGCTCCTACGAGCAGTACTTC.

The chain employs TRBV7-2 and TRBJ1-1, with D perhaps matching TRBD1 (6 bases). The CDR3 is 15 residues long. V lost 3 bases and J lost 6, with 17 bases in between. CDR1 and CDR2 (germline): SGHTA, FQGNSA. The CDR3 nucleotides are TGTGCCAGCAGCTTGGCCACAGGGATCAACGCTGAAGCTTTCTTT. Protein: CASSLATGINAEAFF.

The CDR3 DNA sequence: TGTGCCAGCAGCGATAGCGTATACGAGCAGTACTTC. Protein: CASSDSVYEQYF. The chain employs TRBV6-1 and TRBJ2-7, with D perhaps matching TRBD2 (5 bases). Germline CDR1 and CDR2: MNHNS and SASEGT. CDR3 length: 12 residues. V was trimmed by 6 bases and J by 4 bases, leaving 10 bases between them.

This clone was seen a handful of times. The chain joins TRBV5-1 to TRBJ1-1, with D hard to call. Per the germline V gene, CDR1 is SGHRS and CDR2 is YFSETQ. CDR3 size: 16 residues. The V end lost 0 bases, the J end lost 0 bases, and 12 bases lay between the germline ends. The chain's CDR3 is CASSLGGGWMNTEAFF. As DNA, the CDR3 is TGCGCCAGCAGCTTGGGCGGAGGGTGGATGAACACTGAAGCTTTCTTT.

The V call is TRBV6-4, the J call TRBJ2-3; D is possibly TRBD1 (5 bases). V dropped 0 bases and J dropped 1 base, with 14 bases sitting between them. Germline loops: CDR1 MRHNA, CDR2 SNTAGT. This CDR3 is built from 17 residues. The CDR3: CASSDSGRGVGTDTQYF. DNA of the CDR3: TGTGCCAGCAGTGACTCCGGTAGGGGCGTTGGCACAGATACGCAGTATTTT.

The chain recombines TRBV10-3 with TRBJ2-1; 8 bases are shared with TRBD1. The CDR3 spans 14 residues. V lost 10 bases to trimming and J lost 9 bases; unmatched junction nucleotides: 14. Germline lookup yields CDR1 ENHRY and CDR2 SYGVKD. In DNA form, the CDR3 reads TGTGCCACCAAGGAATTTTCAGGGGGCGGTGAGCAGTTCTTC. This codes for CATKEFSGGGEQFF.

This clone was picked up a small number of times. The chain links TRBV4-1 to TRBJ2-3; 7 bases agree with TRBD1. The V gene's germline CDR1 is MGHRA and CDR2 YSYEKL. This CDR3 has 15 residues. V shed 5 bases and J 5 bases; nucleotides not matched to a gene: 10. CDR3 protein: CASSTGQKMGDTQYF. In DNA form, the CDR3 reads TGCGCCAGCAGCACGGGACAGAAAATGGGAGATACGCAGTATTTT.

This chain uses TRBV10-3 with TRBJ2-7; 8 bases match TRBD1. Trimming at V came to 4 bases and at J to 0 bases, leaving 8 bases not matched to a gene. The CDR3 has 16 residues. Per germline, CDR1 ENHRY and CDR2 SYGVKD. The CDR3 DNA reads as TGTGCCATCAGTGTTTTAGGAGACAGGGGCTCCTACGAGCAGTACTTC. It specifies CAISVLGDRGSYEQYF.

The CDR3 spells CASTKQGAGTDTQYF. Written as DNA, the CDR3 is TGTGCCAGCACCAAACAGGGGGCGGGCACAGATACGCAGTATTTT. The rearrangement uses TRBV6-5 and TRBJ2-3; 9 bases match TRBD1. There are 15 residues in the CDR3. Germline V lookup: CDR1 MNHEY, CDR2 SVGAGI. The V gene end was trimmed by 7 bases and the J gene end by 1 base; junction bases not matched to a gene: 6.